These 14 T cell receptor beta chains were all obtained from the same sample, sequenced in a study of Ad26.COV2.S vaccination and SARS-CoV-2 variants. Treatment specified: approximately 18 received Ad26.COV2.S at low or high dose, single or two shots; several received placebo; per-sample allocation not given. Specimen acquisition occurred on day 63 following the initial vaccine or placebo injection. Libraries were prepared by immunoSEQ multiplex PCR; TCRdb keeps only in-frame clonotypes and omits some of them. Of a few hundred thousand clones listed, around four fifths are singletons. Sequenced here: peripheral blood, sampled in a trial of Ad26.COV2.S vaccine versus placebo. The receptor set was obtained from a person between 18 and 60 years old who received the Ad26.COV2.S COVID-19 vaccine or a placebo.

The J gene is TRBJ2-5, the V gene TRBV9, with D maybe TRBD1 (5 bases). Germline V gives CDR1 SGDLS, CDR2 YYNGEE. This CDR3 is 15 amino acids long. Trimming stripped 4 bases from V and 5 bases from J, with 18 bases between. The CDR3 nucleotides are TGTGCCAGCAGCCCATTCGAAGGCTCAGGGGAGACCCAGTACTTC. It translates to CASSPFEGSGETQYF.

The CDR3 here is CASSLRGGHTGELFF. CDR3 DNA sequence: TGCGCCAGCAGCTTGAGAGGGGGGCACACCGGGGAGCTGTTTTTT. This chain joins TRBV5-1 and TRBJ2-2; D is perhaps TRBD1 or TRBD2 (6 bases each). Germline V gives CDR1 SGHRS, CDR2 YFSETQ. The CDR3 loop spans 15 amino acids. The V gene lost 1 base and the J gene lost 3 bases, with 10 bases spanning the gap. Full variable domain (missing parts from reference TRBV5-1 and TRBJ2-2): KAGVTQTPRYLIKTRGQQVTLSCSPISGHRSVSWYQQTPGQGLQFLFEYFSETQRNKGNFPGRFSGRQFSNSRSEMNVSTLELGDSALYLCASSLRGGHTGELFFGEGSRLTVL.

The genes are TRBV2 and TRBJ2-1, with D maybe TRBD1 (5 bases). The CDR3 covers 13 residues. The V end was cut by 6 bases, the J end by 0 bases, with 6 bases between. The V gene's germline CDR1 is SNHLY and CDR2 FYNNEI. CDR3 amino acids: CASRDNSYNEQFF. CDR3 DNA sequence: TGTGCCAGCAGGGACAACTCCTACAATGAGCAGTTCTTC.

About this clone: Other DNA sequences in this sample translate to the same CDR3. The V call is TRBV19, the J call TRBJ1-1; D is undetermined. This CDR3 has 13 amino acids. The germline V and J ends were trimmed by 2 bases and 1 base, with 5 bases remaining between them. Germline-derived CDR1 and CDR2 are LNHDA and SQIVND (reference sequence). In nucleotides, the CDR3 is TGTGCCAGTAGTATAACGGGGAACACTGAAGCTTTCTTT. It codes for CASSITGNTEAFF.

This chain connects TRBV7-9 to TRBJ2-5; TRBD2 matches 7 bases. Per the germline V gene, CDR1 is SEHNR and CDR2 is FQNEAQ (reference sequence). The CDR3 is 16 residues long. The V segment lost 7 bases and the J segment 1 base; nucleotides outside the gene matches: 12. The CDR3: CASTLGGSAAQETQYF. The DNA for the CDR3 is TGTGCCAGCACCCTCGGGGGGAGTGCGGCCCAAGAGACCCAGTACTTC.

The V call is TRBV11-3, the J call TRBJ1-2, with no clear D. The V and J ends lost 1 base and 8 bases respectively, with 8 bases between them. The CDR3 spans 12 residues. The V gene's germline CDR1 is SGHNT and CDR2 YENEEA. The CDR3: CASSLGSQGYTF. DNA for the CDR3: TGTGCCAGCAGCTTAGGTTCGCAGGGCTACACCTTC.

The count of this clone is one. This chain uses TRBV19 with TRBJ1-2; D is ambiguous. V was clipped by 6 bases and J by 2 bases, with 19 bases between them. CDR3 length equals 16 residues. Germline lookup yields CDR1 LNHDA and CDR2 SQIVND (reference sequence). CDR3 amino acids: CASSPMGGRRNYGYTF. DNA for the CDR3: TGTGCCAGTAGCCCAATGGGTGGGAGGCGCAACTATGGCTACACCTTC.

The chain recombines TRBV24-1 with TRBJ2-3; D tentatively fits TRBD1 or TRBD2 (5 bases each). Trimming took 5 bases from V and 1 from J, leaving 12 bases between them. CDR3 length: 15 residues. Germline assignment: CDR1 KGHDR and CDR2 SFDVKD. The CDR3 sequence: CATSASGAGTDTQYF. The CDR3 coding sequence is TGTGCCACCAGTGCCTCCGGGGCGGGCACAGATACGCAGTATTTT.

The gene calls are TRBV7-9 and TRBJ2-1, with D possibly TRBD2 on 5 matching bases. Between the trimmed V and J ends, which lost 5 bases and 7 bases, there was a span of 18 bases. The CDR3 totals 15 residues. CDR1 and CDR2 from the germline V gene are SEHNR and FQNEAQ (reference sequence). CDR3 coding DNA: TGTGCCAGCAGCAAGGCCCCAGCGGTCCCAAATGAGCAGTTCTTC. Its protein is CASSKAPAVPNEQFF.

This clone was seen a few times. The chain is built from TRBV5-4 and TRBJ1-2, with TRBD1 matching 7 bases. The CDR3 extends over 13 amino acids. The V gene's germline CDR1 is SGHNT and CDR2 YYREEE (reference sequence). The V segment lost 2 bases and the J segment 5 bases; nucleotides outside the gene matches: 3. CDR3 residues: CASSLQGIYGYTF. The CDR3 bases are TGTGCCAGCAGCTTACAGGGGATTTATGGCTACACCTTC.

The chain recombines TRBV18 with TRBJ2-1, with 10 bases matching TRBD2. CDR3 length: 18 amino acids. J lost 7 bases, V lost 1 base, and 13 bases had no gene match. Looked up from germline, CDR1 is KGHSH and CDR2 is LQKENI. CDR3 loop: CASSPQRGLAGAGNEQFF. In DNA, the CDR3 is TGTGCCAGCTCACCACAGAGGGGGCTAGCGGGAGCTGGAAATGAGCAGTTCTTC.

The sample holds many counts of this clone. V and J are TRBV4-3 and TRBJ1-6; D uncertain. This CDR3 comprises 16 residues. V was shortened by 0 bases and J by 7 bases, with 13 bases between the two germline ends. CDR1 LGHNA and CDR2 YSLEER come from the germline V gene. The CDR3 loop is CASSQDRNPVNSPLHF. CDR3 DNA sequence: TGCGCCAGCAGCCAAGATCGGAACCCAGTCAATTCACCCCTCCACTTT.

This rearrangement joins TRBV12-3 or TRBV12-4 to TRBJ1-2; the match to TRBD1 covers 9 bases. The CDR3 consists of 13 residues. The V gene end was trimmed by 6 bases and the J gene end by 7 bases; junction bases not matched to a gene: 6. Here the CDR3 DNA reads TGTGCCAGCAGAAGGGGACAGGGTGTTGGCTACACCTTC. The encoded protein is CASRRGQGVGYTF.

V usage is TRBV7-3 and J usage is TRBJ1-2; D is possibly TRBD1 (5 bases). Looked up from germline, CDR1 is SGHTA and CDR2 is FQGTGA. The CDR3 runs 15 residues. V gave up 5 bases and J gave up 6 bases, with 19 bases separating them. CDR3 nucleotide sequence: TGTGCCAGCAGCCACCGGACGAACATGGGGGATGGCTACACCTTC. Its protein is CASSHRTNMGDGYTF. Full variable domain (outside the CDR3, taken from reference TRBV7-3 and TRBJ1-2): GAGVSQTPSNKVTEKGKYVELRCDPISGHTALYWYRQSLGQGPEFLIYFQGTGAADDSGLPNDRFFAVRPEGSVSTLKIQRTERGDSAVYLCASSHRTNMGDGYTFGSGTRLTVV.